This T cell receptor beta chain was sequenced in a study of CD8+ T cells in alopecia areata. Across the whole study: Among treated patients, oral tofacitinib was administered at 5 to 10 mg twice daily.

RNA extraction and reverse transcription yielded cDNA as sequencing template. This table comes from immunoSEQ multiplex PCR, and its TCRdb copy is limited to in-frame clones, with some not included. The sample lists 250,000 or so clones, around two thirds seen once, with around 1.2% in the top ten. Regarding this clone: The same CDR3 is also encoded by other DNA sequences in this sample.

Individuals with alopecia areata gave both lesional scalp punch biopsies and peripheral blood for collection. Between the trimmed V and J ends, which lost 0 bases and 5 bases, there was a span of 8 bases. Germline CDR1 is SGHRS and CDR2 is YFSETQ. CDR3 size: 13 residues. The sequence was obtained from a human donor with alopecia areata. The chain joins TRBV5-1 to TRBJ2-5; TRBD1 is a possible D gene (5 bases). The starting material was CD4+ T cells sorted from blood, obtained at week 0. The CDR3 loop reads CASSLEGRETQYF. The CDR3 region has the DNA TGCGCCAGCAGCTTGGAGGGGCGGGAGACCCAGTACTTC.